These 28 T cell receptor delta chains share one sample of origin, sequenced in a study of gamma-delta T cells after stem cell transplantation. TCRdb used CATT to re-call clones from the RT-PCR reads. The data contain roughly 490 delta-chain clones, 15% to 20% of them singletons. The sample taken for sequencing was gamma-delta T cells. All receptors come from a human donor. It is not recorded whose cells these are; they may come from a transplant donor.

This clone showed up just a few times. This likely reflects a read error, since a far larger clone is one base away. The J gene is TRDJ1, the V gene TRDV2; 8 bases line up with TRDD3. The ends lost 3 bases at V and 0 bases at J; junction bases unmatched: 20. The germline V gene has CDR1 GEAIGNYY and CDR2 EKD. The CDR3 totals 20 residues. CDR3 residues: CACDPLRGKGIPSDTDKLIF. In DNA, the CDR3 is TGTGCCTGTGACCCCCTGAGGGGAAAGGGGATACCCTCGGACACCGATAAACTCATCTTT.

Note on this clone: This probably arose from a read error, given a far larger clone one base away. J is TRDJ1 and V is TRDV2; D possibly uses TRDD1 or TRDD3 (6 bases each). V was clipped by 0 bases and J by 6 bases, with 34 bases between them. Germline CDR1 and CDR2: GEAIGNYY and EKD. The CDR3 is 21 residues long. The chain's CDR3 is CACDTLFSNLGGNKWSNKLIF. CDR3 sequence (DNA): TGTGCCTGTGACACCCTCTTCTCCAACCTCGGGGGAAATAAGTGGAGCAATAAACTCATCTTT.

Worth noting for this clone: A far larger clone is just one base off, so this is likely a read error. The CDR3 DNA follows: TGTGCCTGTGACAGCCTGGGGAATACTGGCGATAAACTCATCTTT. Protein sequence: CACDSLGNTGDKLIF. J is TRDJ1 and V is TRDV2; D might be TRDD3 (6 bases). Trimming left V 2 bases short and J 4 bases short, with 16 bases between. The CDR3 runs to 15 residues. Germline loops: CDR1 GEAIGNYY, CDR2 EKD.

In this sample, this clone turned up once. The rearrangement links TRDV3 to TRDJ1, with a possible D match to TRDD2 (5 bases). Deletions cut 3 bases from V and 2 bases from J, with 13 bases between. Germline loops: CDR1 TVYSNPD, CDR2 GDNSRS (reference sequence). This CDR3 is built from 13 residues. For the CDR3, the DNA is TGTGCCTTCCTTCTGGTTGCGACCGATAAACTCATCTTT. This encodes CAFLLVATDKLIF.

This clone has only a few counts. Given a far larger clone just one base away, this is likely a sequencing read error. This chain uses TRDV2 with TRDJ1; 11 bases map to TRDD3. The CDR3 is 15 residues long. Germline V gives CDR1 GEAIGNYY, CDR2 EKD. V shed 2 bases, J shed 7 bases, and the junction held 8 bases outside the gene matches. This CDR3 is CACDKLGDTGAKLIF. CDR3 DNA sequence: TGTGCCTGTGACAAGCTGGGGGATACTGGCGCTAAACTCATCTTT.

By share, this clone counts as large. Other DNA sequences of this sample code for an identical CDR3. The V and J genes are TRDV1 and TRDJ1; TRDD3 might be the D (6 bases). V was cut by 0 bases and J by 0 bases, with 23 bases left in between. The length of the CDR3 is 20 residues. Looked up from germline, CDR1 is TSWWSYY and CDR2 is QGS. The CDR3 sequence: CALGELSRGFWGQYTDKLIF. CDR3 in DNA: TGTGCTCTTGGGGAACTCTCCCGCGGCTTTTGGGGGCAGTACACCGATAAACTCATCTTT.

With regard to this clone: A far larger clone is just one base off, so this is likely a read error. The identical CDR3 is also encoded by other nucleotide sequences in the sample. The chain employs TRDV2 and TRDJ1; 11 positions agree with TRDD3. The CDR3 spans 15 residues. Per the germline V gene, CDR1 is GEAIGNYY and CDR2 is EKD. V lost 3 bases to trimming and J lost 3 bases; unmatched junction nucleotides: 5. CDR3 amino acids: CACDRLGGYADKLIF. The CDR3 DNA reads TGTGCCTGTGACCGTCTTGGGGGATACGCCGATAAACTCATCTTT.

This clone occurred a few times. A far larger clone is a single base away, which makes a read error likely. The sample carries other DNA sequences with the same CDR3. This chain links TRDV2 with TRDJ1, with TRDD3 matching over 8 bases. CDR1 and CDR2 from the germline V gene are GEAIGNYY and EKD. This CDR3 has 15 residues. V lost 4 bases, J lost 4 bases, and 10 bases stayed unmatched. The CDR3: CACDTLGDPNDKLIF. CDR3 in DNA: TGTGCCTGTGATACGTTGGGGGATCCGAACGATAAACTCATCTTT.

The chain uses TRDV2 and TRDJ1; 10 bases are shared with TRDD3. The CDR3 totals 14 residues. V dropped 2 bases and J dropped 4; count of bases not matched to a gene: 3. CDR1 GEAIGNYY and CDR2 EKD come from the germline V gene. The CDR3 DNA reads as TGTGCCTGTGACAGGCTGGGGGATAGCGATAAACTCATCTTT. This encodes CACDRLGDSDKLIF.

Of note for this clone: A read error is the likely source, as a far larger clone sits one nucleotide away. This chain joins TRDV2 and TRDJ1; D possibly matches TRDD2 or TRDD3 (5 bases each). The germline V and J ends were trimmed by 4 bases and 0 bases, with 29 bases remaining between them. Germline V gene sequence: CDR1 GEAIGNYY, CDR2 EKD. The CDR3 consists of 20 residues. CDR3 nucleotide sequence: TGTGCCTGTGAGGACCTCTTCCAGCGCGATACCCGGATGGACACCGATAAACTCATCTTT. Its protein product is CACEDLFQRDTRMDTDKLIF.

This clone turned up a few times. The V gene is TRDV2, the J gene TRDJ1; TRDD3 matches at 8 bases. This CDR3 has 13 residues. V lost 3 bases, J lost 10 bases, and 9 bases stayed unmatched. Germline CDR1 is GEAIGNYY and CDR2 is EKD. This CDR3 is CACDQLGALALIF. In nucleotides, the CDR3 is TGTGCCTGTGACCAACTGGGGGCCTTGGCACTCATCTTT.

This clone counts as large. V is TRDV2 and J is TRDJ1; D is possibly TRDD2 or TRDD3 (6 bases each). This CDR3 is built from 19 residues. V was pared by 5 bases and J by 0 bases, with 27 bases between. The germline gives CDR1 GEAIGNYY, CDR2 EKD. The CDR3, as DNA: TGTGCCTGTGCCGCCCTCCTACACGGTATTCGGGATAACACCGATAAACTCATCTTT. It is translated as CACAALLHGIRDNTDKLIF.

This clone has a handful of counts. The J gene is TRDJ1, the V gene TRDV2; TRDD3 matches at 10 bases. Looked up from germline, CDR1 is GEAIGNYY and CDR2 is EKD. The CDR3 is made up of 14 amino acids. After removal of 3 bases from V and 2 bases from J, the junction contained 2 bases not matched to a gene. The CDR3 here is CACDLLGDTDKLIF. The DNA for the CDR3 is TGTGCCTGTGACCTACTGGGGGATACCGATAAACTCATCTTT.

In regard to this clone: This sequence is one base from a far larger clone and is likely a read error. The genes are TRDV2 and TRDJ1; D perhaps matches TRDD2 (6 bases). Trimming pared 4 bases from V and 0 bases from J, leaving 29 bases between. The germline V gene has CDR1 GEAIGNYY and CDR2 EKD. This CDR3 has 20 residues. The CDR3 DNA sequence: TGTGCCTGTGAGGCCCCCTTCCAGCGCGATACCCGGATGGACACCGATAAACTCATCTTT. It codes for CACEAPFQRDTRMDTDKLIF.

The rearrangement links TRDV2 to TRDJ1, with TRDD3 identical over 8 bases. Germline CDR1 GEAIGNYY, CDR2 EKD. V lost 1 base and J lost 0; bases outside the gene matches: 9. The CDR3 runs 17 residues. CDR3 amino acids: CACDTKAWGNHTDKLIF. The CDR3 bases are TGTGCCTGTGACACGAAAGCCTGGGGGAACCACACCGATAAACTCATCTTT.

This clone was seen a few times. One base separates it from a far larger clone, so it is likely a read error. This sequence joins TRDV2 and TRDJ1; 13 positions match TRDD3. The CDR3 totals 18 residues. V trimming: 3 bases; J trimming: 0 bases; junction bases outside the gene matches: 9. CDR1 is GEAIGNYY and CDR2 is EKD in the germline V gene. The CDR3 bases are TGTGCCTGTGACCTACTGGGGGATACGCAAGGTGACACCGATAAACTCATCTTT. It specifies CACDLLGDTQGDTDKLIF.

This clone is termed large. This rearrangement joins TRDV2 to TRDJ1, with D perhaps TRDD3 (6 bases). The germline V gene encodes CDR1 GEAIGNYY and CDR2 EKD. CDR3 length: 18 residues. V shed 0 bases and J shed 0 bases, with 19 bases lying between them. The DNA of the CDR3 is TGTGCCTGTGACACCGTAGGTCCCACTGGGTCAAACACCGATAAACTCATCTTT. This sequence encodes CACDTVGPTGSNTDKLIF.

This clone has only a few counts. The TCRdb record carries a much larger clone's protein, which differs from this DNA's translation at residue 9; a read error is the likely cause, and the protein listed here is the DNA translation. The chain joins TRDV2 to TRDJ1, with D unresolved. Germline values: CDR1 GEAIGNYY, CDR2 EKD. The CDR3 contains 16 residues. V was shortened by 0 bases and J by 3 bases, with 16 bases between the two germline ends. The CDR3 is CACDTVSGHAPDKLIF. CDR3 DNA: TGTGCCTGTGACACCGTTAGTGGACACGCACCCGATAAACTCATCTTT.

V is TRDV1 and J is TRDJ1; 10 nucleotides agree with TRDD3. V lost 2 bases to trimming and J lost 11 bases; unmatched junction nucleotides: 5. The CDR3 spans 13 residues. Germline lookup yields CDR1 TSWWSYY and CDR2 QGS. The CDR3 spells CALGEITGGSLIF. CDR3 bases: TGTGCTCTTGGGGAAATAACTGGGGGATCGCTCATCTTT.

This clone came up a few times. TCRdb's protein, taken from a much larger clone, differs from this DNA's translation at residue 7, likely owing to a read error; the protein displayed comes from the DNA. The V call is TRDV2, the J call TRDJ1; perhaps TRDD3 as D (5 bases). This CDR3 has 14 amino acids. Germline CDR1 GEAIGNYY, CDR2 EKD. V was pared by 3 bases and J by 0 bases, with 10 bases between. The CDR3 sequence: CACDPWENTDKLIF. In DNA, the CDR3 is TGTGCCTGTGACCCCTGGGAAAACACCGATAAACTCATCTTT.

This clone has more than one count but fewer than ten. TCRdb's protein for this DNA is that of a much larger clone and differs from the translation at residue 8, likely a read error; the protein shown is the DNA translation. As DNA, the CDR3 is TGTGCCTGTGACACCGTAGGGGAGATACGCGCTCCTGATAAACTCATCTTT. Residues: CACDTVGEIRAPDKLIF. The chain uses TRDV2 and TRDJ1; D may be TRDD3 (6 bases). CDR1 is GEAIGNYY and CDR2 is EKD in the germline V gene. This CDR3 is built from 17 residues. V lost 0 bases and J 5 bases, leaving 21 bases between the germline ends.

As to this clone: TCRdb's protein for this DNA is that of a much larger clone and differs from the translation at residue 8, likely a read error; the protein shown is the DNA translation. V and J are TRDV2 and TRDJ1, with D unclear. Germline CDR1 is GEAIGNYY and CDR2 is EKD. This CDR3 comprises 17 residues. Trimming took 0 bases from V and 4 from J, leaving 20 bases between them. Written as DNA, the CDR3 is TGTGCCTGTGACACCGTACTGAGGCGACAACAAAACGATAAACTCATCTTT. Amino acid sequence: CACDTVLRRQQNDKLIF.

There are a few counts of this clone. The rearrangement links TRDV2 to TRDJ1, with TRDD3 matching over 7 bases. Trimming at V came to 0 bases and at J to 0 bases, leaving 6 bases not matched to a gene. CDR1 is GEAIGNYY and CDR2 is EKD in the germline V gene. CDR3 length equals 16 residues. The CDR3 sequence: CACDTVGDSHTDKLIF. CDR3 sequence (DNA): TGTGCCTGTGACACCGTGGGGGACTCCCACACCGATAAACTCATCTTT.

This clone is large (0.1 to 1%). The V call is TRDV1, the J call TRDJ1, with 7 bases identical to TRDD3. V trimming: 0 bases; J trimming: 0 bases; junction bases outside the gene matches: 10. Germline CDR1 and CDR2: TSWWSYY and QGS. CDR3 length: 18 amino acids. The CDR3 sequence: CALGELVPRGGYTDKLIF. The CDR3 DNA follows: TGTGCTCTTGGGGAACTGGTCCCAAGGGGGGGATACACCGATAAACTCATCTTT.

This clone has more than one count but fewer than ten. A far more abundant clone sits one base away, making this likely a read error. Other DNA sequences in this specimen translate into the identical CDR3. The chain couples TRDV2 to TRDJ1, with 7 bases matching TRDD3. V gave up 0 bases and J gave up 4 bases; unmatched junction bases: 13. The CDR3 extends over 17 amino acids. Germline CDR1 reads GEAIGNYY; CDR2 reads EKD. The CDR3 spells CACDTVLGRQQNDKLIF. The CDR3 DNA reads as TGTGCCTGTGACACCGTACTGGGGCGACAACAGAACGATAAACTCATCTTT.

By share, this clone ranks as large. The chain recombines TRDV2 with TRDJ1; 12 bases are a match to TRDD3. The CDR3 consists of 16 residues. Germline V gives CDR1 GEAIGNYY, CDR2 EKD. V gave up 3 bases and J gave up 0 bases; unmatched junction bases: 4. The CDR3 sequence is CACDQLGDTHTDKLIF. The CDR3 nucleotides are TGTGCCTGTGACCAACTGGGGGATACCCACACCGATAAACTCATCTTT.

V usage is TRDV2 and J usage is TRDJ1; 7 bases map to TRDD3. The CDR3 length is 17 residues. Germline loops: CDR1 GEAIGNYY, CDR2 EKD. Germline trimming cut 3 bases from V and 1 base from J; bases unmatched to any gene: 13. The CDR3 coding sequence is TGTGCCTGTGACTCCCTGGGGGGTTCCCGTGGCACCGATAAACTCATCTTT. It specifies CACDSLGGSRGTDKLIF.

As concerns this clone: A far larger clone is just one base off, so this is likely a read error. The sample contains more than one DNA sequence encoding this CDR3. The rearrangement uses TRDV2 and TRDJ1, with 7 nucleotides matching TRDD3. CDR1 GEAIGNYY and CDR2 EKD come from the germline V gene. J was trimmed by 5 bases and V by 3 bases; bases with no gene match: 11. The CDR3 sequence is 15 residues long. CDR3 bases: TGTGCCTGTGACCCTTTAGGATACGCGGCTGATAAACTCATCTTT. Its translation is CACDPLGYAADKLIF.